These T cell receptor beta chains were read from a single sample in a study of blood T cell repertoires in COVID-19. Sequencing was performed with immunoSEQ multiplex PCR; in TCRdb, only in-frame clones are kept and a portion is missing. In the table there are hundreds of thousands of clones, around nine tenths of which are singletons. The sample consisted of PBMCs or T cells enriched from blood (not recorded which). These receptor sequences come from a woman aged 50 to 60 with acute COVID-19. Both conserved end residues are trimmed from each CDR3. D genes are given only for firm matches.

V: TRBV7-3
J: TRBJ2-2
D: TRBD2
CDR3: ASSFAGGPTGELF

V: TRBV7-3
J: TRBJ2-1
D: NA
CDR3: ASSLSWSSYNEQF

V: TRBV24-1
J: TRBJ2-5
D: TRBD2
CDR3: ATGSGAQETQY

V: TRBV9
J: TRBJ1-2
D: TRBD1
CDR3: ASRTGGGYGYT

V: TRBV7-2
J: TRBJ1-1
D: NA
CDR3: ASSSRQSVEAF

V: TRBV28
J: TRBJ1-1
D: NA
CDR3: ASSLSGSYTEAF

V: TRBV4-1
J: TRBJ2-7
D: NA
CDR3: ASSQVDTGPSYEQY

V: TRBV6-5
J: TRBJ2-7
D: NA
CDR3: ASSYELPPYEQY

V: TRBV21-1
J: TRBJ2-7
D: NA
CDR3: ASSKGTIRGSYEQY

V: TRBV30
J: TRBJ2-7
D: NA
CDR3: AWSGRLLLFYEQY

V: TRBV28
J: TRBJ1-3
D: NA
CDR3: ASSWRGLSGNTIY

V: TRBV7-2
J: TRBJ2-5
D: TRBD2
CDR3: ASSPAQGLAGETQY

V: TRBV7-2
J: TRBJ2-7
D: TRBD2
CDR3: ASSLDGGRAYEQY

V: TRBV28
J: TRBJ2-2
D: NA
CDR3: ASKAERANTGELF

V: TRBV9
J: TRBJ2-7
D: NA
CDR3: ASSVRQDFSYEQY

V: TRBV20-1
J: TRBJ1-1
D: NA
CDR3: SASSGGGTEAF

V: TRBV3-1/TRBV3-2
J: TRBJ2-2
D: NA
CDR3: ASRPGTRFGELF

V: TRBV7-9
J: TRBJ2-1
D: NA
CDR3: ASSLAPRNNEQF

V: TRBV4-2
J: TRBJ1-2
D: NA
CDR3: ASSQVRAGRGYT

V: TRBV19
J: TRBJ2-1
D: TRBD2
CDR3: ASSRKTSGNSYNEQF

V: TRBV7-3
J: TRBJ2-2
D: NA
CDR3: ASSFARNTGELF

V: TRBV5-6
J: TRBJ1-1
D: NA
CDR3: ASSLGTELGAF

V: TRBV4-1
J: TRBJ2-5
D: NA
CDR3: ASSQDPSRETQY

V: TRBV30
J: TRBJ1-5
D: TRBD1
CDR3: AWRATGGPSRPQH

V: TRBV28
J: TRBJ1-2
D: NA
CDR3: ASSSQSGGPNYGYT

V: TRBV19
J: TRBJ2-7
D: TRBD1
CDR3: ASSFTPQGALNEQY

V: TRBV28
J: TRBJ2-7
D: TRBD1
CDR3: ASTPAGTGPYEQY

V: TRBV27
J: TRBJ2-7
D: TRBD1
CDR3: ASSLVQGATYEQY

V: TRBV28
J: TRBJ2-1
D: NA
CDR3: ASTGGSLFYNEQF

V: TRBV6-1
J: TRBJ2-7
D: NA
CDR3: ASSEHVPSAYEQY

V: TRBV7-3
J: TRBJ2-3
D: TRBD1
CDR3: ASRAGTGGTDTQY

V: TRBV28
J: TRBJ2-1
D: TRBD2
CDR3: ASSHLAGYNEQF

V: TRBV7-2
J: TRBJ2-5
D: TRBD2
CDR3: ASSFTRQGLARETQY

V: TRBV28
J: TRBJ2-1
D: TRBD2
CDR3: ASSLPGLAGVSEQF